This T cell receptor beta chain was observed in a study of T cells in Graves' hyperthyroidism and ophthalmopathy. The V and J ends lost 0 bases and 4 bases, in that order; junction bases with no gene match: 12. The length of the CDR3 is 18 residues. CDR1 is ENHRY and CDR2 is SYGVKD in the germline V gene. Together with thyroid ultrasound, orbital computed tomography, serum thyroxine and TRAb, clinical symptoms were used for diagnoses. The sample of blood was obtained at first hyperthyroidism diagnosis (before any ophthalmopathy symptoms). This clonotype was seen ten or more times. Its antigen is undetermined. Points from the study as a whole: Blood samples included most of the expanded thyroid clonotypes exceeding 0.001.

TCR beta CDR3 sequences were amplified from RNA transcripts. First-round RT-PCR with HTBI primers amplified the TCR CDR3 region. One entry per CDR3 protein results from TCRdb running MiXCR on the multiplex PCR reads. The sample records under 300,000 distinct CDR3 sequences, less than 30% being singletons. Specimen: blood. The rearrangement joins TRBV10-3 to TRBJ2-5, with 9 bases aligning to TRBD1. The source is a man aged 35 to 55 with Graves' hyperthyroidism that later progressed to Graves' ophthalmopathy. The CDR3 is CAISESRGIGTGTETQYF. The CDR3 nucleotides are TGTGCCATCAGTGAGTCGAGGGGTATTGGGACAGGGACAGAGACCCAGTACTTC.